What follows are 2 T cell receptor beta chains derived from one specimen sequenced in a study of cytomegalovirus exposure and HLA in healthy donors. TCRdb's copy holds only in-frame clones and misses some; the assay was immunoSEQ multiplex PCR. The table shows 60,000 to 65,000 clones, with 90% to 97% occurring only once. The sequencing sample was made of PBMCs. These receptors came from a woman under 30 in good health and CMV-seronegative.

This chain links TRBV29-1 with TRBJ2-7; D perhaps matches TRBD2 (8 bases). Deletions cut 6 bases from V and 1 base from J, with 19 bases between. CDR3 length: 15 amino acids. Per germline, CDR1 SQVTM and CDR2 ANQGSEA. CDR3 bases: TGCAGCGTCAGGGGGTCTAGCGGGTCTTCCTACGAGCAGTACTTC. Its translation: CSVRGSSGSSYEQYF.

This clone was seen a single time. The V call is TRBV28, the J call TRBJ1-2, with TRBD1 matching 7 bases. CDR1 is MDHEN and CDR2 is SYDVKM in the germline V gene. The CDR3 consists of 12 residues. V dropped 6 bases and J dropped 8; count of bases not matched to a gene: 6. This CDR3 reads CASSKDRYGYTF. The CDR3 nucleotides read TGTGCCAGCAGCAAGGACAGGTACGGCTACACCTTC.